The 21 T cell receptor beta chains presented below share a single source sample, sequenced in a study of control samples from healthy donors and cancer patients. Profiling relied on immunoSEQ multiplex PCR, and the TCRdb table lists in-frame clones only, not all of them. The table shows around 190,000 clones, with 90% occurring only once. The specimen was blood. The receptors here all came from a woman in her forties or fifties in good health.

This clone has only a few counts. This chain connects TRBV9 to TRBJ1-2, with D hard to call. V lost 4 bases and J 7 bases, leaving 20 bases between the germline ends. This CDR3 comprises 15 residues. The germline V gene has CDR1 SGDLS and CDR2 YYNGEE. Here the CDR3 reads CASSLSGGFGPGYTF. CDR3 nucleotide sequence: TGTGCCAGCAGCTTAAGCGGTGGGTTTGGTCCTGGCTACACCTTC.

CDR3 sequence reads: CASSTGGYEKLFF. CDR3 nucleotide sequence: TGTGCCAGCAGCACAGGGGGGTATGAAAAACTGTTTTTT. The rearrangement joins TRBV11-2 to TRBJ1-4, with 8 nucleotides matching TRBD1. J gave up 6 bases and V 5 bases, and 2 bases lay outside the gene matches. The CDR3 length is 13 residues. Germline loops: CDR1 SGHAT, CDR2 FQNNGV.

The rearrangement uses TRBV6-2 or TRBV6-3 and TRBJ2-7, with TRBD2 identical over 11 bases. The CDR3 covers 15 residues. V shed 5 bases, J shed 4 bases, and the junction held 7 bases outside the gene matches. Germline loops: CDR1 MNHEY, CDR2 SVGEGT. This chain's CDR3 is CASSSSGRAGYEQYF. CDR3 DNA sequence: TGTGCCAGCAGTAGTAGCGGGAGGGCCGGGTACGAGCAGTACTTC.

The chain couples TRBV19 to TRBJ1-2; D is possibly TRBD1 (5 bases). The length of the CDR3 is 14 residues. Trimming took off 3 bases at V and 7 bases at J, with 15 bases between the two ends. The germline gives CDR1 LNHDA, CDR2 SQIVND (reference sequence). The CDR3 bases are TGTGCCAGTAGTATTACTCAGGGTTCCAGTGGCTACACCTTC. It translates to CASSITQGSSGYTF. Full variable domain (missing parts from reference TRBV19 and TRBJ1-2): DGGITQSPKYLFRKEGQNVTLSCEQNLNHDAMYWYRQDPGQGLRLIYYSQIVNDFQKGDIAEGYSVSREKKESFPLTVTSAQKNPTAFYLCASSITQGSSGYTFGSGTRLTVV.

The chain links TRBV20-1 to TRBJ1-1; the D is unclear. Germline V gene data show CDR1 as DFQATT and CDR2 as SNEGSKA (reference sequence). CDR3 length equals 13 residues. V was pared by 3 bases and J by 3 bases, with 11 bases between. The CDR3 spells CSASGGSDTEAFF. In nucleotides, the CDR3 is TGCAGTGCTAGTGGAGGGTCAGACACTGAAGCTTTCTTT.

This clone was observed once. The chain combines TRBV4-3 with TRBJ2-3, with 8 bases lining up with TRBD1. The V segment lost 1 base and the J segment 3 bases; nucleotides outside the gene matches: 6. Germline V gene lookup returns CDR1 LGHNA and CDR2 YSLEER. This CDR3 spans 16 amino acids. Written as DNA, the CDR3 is TGCGCCAGCAGCCAAGGGGGCAGGGGGCTGACAGATACGCAGTATTTT. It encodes CASSQGGRGLTDTQYF.

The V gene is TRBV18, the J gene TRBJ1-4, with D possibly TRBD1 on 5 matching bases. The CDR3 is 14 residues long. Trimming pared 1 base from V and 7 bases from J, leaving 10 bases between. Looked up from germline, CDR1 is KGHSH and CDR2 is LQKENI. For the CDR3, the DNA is TGTGCCAGCTCACCACAGGGGCGGGGTGAAAAACTGTTTTTT. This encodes CASSPQGRGEKLFF.

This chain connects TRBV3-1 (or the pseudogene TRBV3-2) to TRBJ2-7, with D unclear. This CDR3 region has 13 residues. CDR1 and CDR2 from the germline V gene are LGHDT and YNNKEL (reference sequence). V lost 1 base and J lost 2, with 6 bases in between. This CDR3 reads CASSQGGTYEQYF. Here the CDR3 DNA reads TGTGCCAGCAGCCAAGGAGGAACCTACGAGCAGTACTTC.

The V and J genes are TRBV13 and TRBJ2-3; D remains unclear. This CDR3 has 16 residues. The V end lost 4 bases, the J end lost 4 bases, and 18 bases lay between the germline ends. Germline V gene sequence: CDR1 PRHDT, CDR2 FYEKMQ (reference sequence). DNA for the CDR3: TGTGCCAGCAGCTCTCCCTATACGGCCCGGGCAGATACGCAGTATTTT. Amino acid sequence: CASSSPYTARADTQYF.

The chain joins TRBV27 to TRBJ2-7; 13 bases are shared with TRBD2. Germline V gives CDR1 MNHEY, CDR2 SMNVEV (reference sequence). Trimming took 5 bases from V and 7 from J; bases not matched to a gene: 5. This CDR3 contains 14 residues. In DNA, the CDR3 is TGTGCCAGCAGTGGGACTAGCGGGAAATGGGAGCAGTACTTC. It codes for CASSGTSGKWEQYF.

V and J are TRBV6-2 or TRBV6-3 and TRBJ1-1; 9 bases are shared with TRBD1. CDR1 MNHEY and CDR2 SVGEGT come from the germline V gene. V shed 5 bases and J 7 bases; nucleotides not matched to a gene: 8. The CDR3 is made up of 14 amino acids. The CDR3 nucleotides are TGTGCCAGCAGTCGTCCCGGGACAGGGAGTGAAGCTTTCTTT. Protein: CASSRPGTGSEAFF.

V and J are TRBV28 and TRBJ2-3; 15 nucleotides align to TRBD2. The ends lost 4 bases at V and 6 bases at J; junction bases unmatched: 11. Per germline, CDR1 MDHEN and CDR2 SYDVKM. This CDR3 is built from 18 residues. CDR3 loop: CASSSAGLAGGPRDTQYF. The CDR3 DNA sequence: TGTGCCAGCAGTTCCGCAGGACTAGCGGGGGGGCCGCGGGATACGCAGTATTTT. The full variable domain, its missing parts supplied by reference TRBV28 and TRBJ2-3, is DVKVTQSSRYLVKRTGEKVFLECVQDMDHENMFWYRQDPGLGLRLIYFSYDVKMKEKGDIPEGYSVSREKKERFSLILESASTNQTSMYLCASSSAGLAGGPRDTQYFGPGTRLTVL.

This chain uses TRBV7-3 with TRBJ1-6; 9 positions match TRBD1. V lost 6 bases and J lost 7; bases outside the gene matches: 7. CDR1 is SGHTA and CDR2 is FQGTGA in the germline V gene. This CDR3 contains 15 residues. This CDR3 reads CASSSQGALNSPLHF. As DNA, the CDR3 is TGTGCCAGCAGTTCACAGGGGGCCCTAAATTCACCCCTCCACTTT.

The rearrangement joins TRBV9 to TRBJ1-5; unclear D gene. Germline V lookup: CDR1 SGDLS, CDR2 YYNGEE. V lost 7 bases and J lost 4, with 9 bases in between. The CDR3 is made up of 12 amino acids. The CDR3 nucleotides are TGTGCCAGCGGACGGGATAATCAGCCCCAGCATTTT. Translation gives CASGRDNQPQHF.

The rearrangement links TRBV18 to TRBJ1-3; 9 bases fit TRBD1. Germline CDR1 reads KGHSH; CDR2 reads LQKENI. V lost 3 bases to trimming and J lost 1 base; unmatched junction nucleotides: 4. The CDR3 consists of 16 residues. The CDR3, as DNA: TGTGCCAGCTCACCGGGACAGGGATGGTCTGGAAACACCATATATTTT. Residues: CASSPGQGWSGNTIYF.

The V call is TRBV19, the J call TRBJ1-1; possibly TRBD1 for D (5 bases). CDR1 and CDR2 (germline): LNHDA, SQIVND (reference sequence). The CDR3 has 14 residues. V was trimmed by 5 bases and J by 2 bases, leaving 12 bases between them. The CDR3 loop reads CASSSRTFNTEAFF. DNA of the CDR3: TGTGCCAGTAGTTCAAGGACATTTAACACTGAAGCTTTCTTT. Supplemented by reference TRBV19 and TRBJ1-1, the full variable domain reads DGGITQSPKYLFRKEGQNVTLSCEQNLNHDAMYWYRQDPGQGLRLIYYSQIVNDFQKGDIAEGYSVSREKKESFPLTVTSAQKNPTAFYLCASSSRTFNTEAFFGQGTRLTVV.

The CDR3 is CASSYTGLAINEQFF. CDR3 nucleotide sequence: TGTGCCAGCAGCTACACGGGACTAGCGATAAATGAGCAGTTCTTC. This chain uses TRBV7-3 with TRBJ2-1, with TRBD2 matching 10 bases. Trimming at V came to 4 bases and at J to 7 bases, leaving 7 bases not matched to a gene. This CDR3 has 15 residues. Per germline, CDR1 SGHTA and CDR2 FQGTGA.

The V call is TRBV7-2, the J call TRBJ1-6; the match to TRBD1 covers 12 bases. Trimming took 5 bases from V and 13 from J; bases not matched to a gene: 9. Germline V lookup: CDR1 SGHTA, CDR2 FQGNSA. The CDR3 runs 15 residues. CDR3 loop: CASSTSGTGGFPLHF. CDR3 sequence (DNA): TGTGCCAGCAGCACATCCGGGACAGGGGGCTTTCCCCTCCACTTT.

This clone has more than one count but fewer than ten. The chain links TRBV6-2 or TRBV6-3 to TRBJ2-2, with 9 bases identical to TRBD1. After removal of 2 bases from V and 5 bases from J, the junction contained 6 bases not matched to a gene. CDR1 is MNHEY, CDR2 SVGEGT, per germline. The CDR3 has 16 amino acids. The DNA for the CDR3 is TGTGCCAGCAGTTACGAGTACGGGACAGGGACCGGGGAGCTGTTTTTT. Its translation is CASSYEYGTGTGELFF.

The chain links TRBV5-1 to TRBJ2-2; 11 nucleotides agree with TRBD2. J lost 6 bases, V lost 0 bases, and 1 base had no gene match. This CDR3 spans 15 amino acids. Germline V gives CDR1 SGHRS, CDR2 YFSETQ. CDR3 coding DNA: TGCGCCAGCAGCTTGGAACTAGCGGGGGCCGGGGAGCTGTTTTTT. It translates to CASSLELAGAGELFF. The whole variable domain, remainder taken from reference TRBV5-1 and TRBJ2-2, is KAGVTQTPRYLIKTRGQQVTLSCSPISGHRSVSWYQQTPGQGLQFLFEYFSETQRNKGNFPGRFSGRQFSNSRSEMNVSTLELGDSALYLCASSLELAGAGELFFGEGSRLTVL.

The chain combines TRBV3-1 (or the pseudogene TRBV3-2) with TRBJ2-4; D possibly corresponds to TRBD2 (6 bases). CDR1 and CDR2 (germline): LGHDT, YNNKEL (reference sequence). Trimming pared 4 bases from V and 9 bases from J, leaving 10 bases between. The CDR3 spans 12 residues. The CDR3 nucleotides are TGTGCCAGCAGCCTTCGGAGGGGCATTCAGTACTTC. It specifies CASSLRRGIQYF.